This is a list of T cell receptor beta chains from one sample in a study of control samples from healthy donors and cancer patients. The repertoire was sequenced with immunoSEQ multiplex PCR; TCRdb's copy has only in-frame clones and lacks some. This sample has about 140,000 clones, with around 90% found just once. Sequenced sample: blood. The receptors shown here come from a man under 40 in good health. CDR3s include the opening cysteine and the closing phenylalanine or tryptophan. Fields, in order: V gene, D gene, J gene, CDR3 protein. D genes are given only for firm matches.

TRBV12-3/TRBV12-4,NA,TRBJ2-7,CASRWGYEQYF
TRBV9,TRBD2,TRBJ2-5,CASSELQLAGTQETQYF
TRBV28,NA,TRBJ2-7,CATQFRGVATYEQYF
TRBV11-2,TRBD2,TRBJ2-7,CASSLTSGKTYEQYF
TRBV6-4,NA,TRBJ1-1,CASSRESNTEAFF
TRBV5-1,NA,TRBJ1-1,CASRTPPDTEAFF
TRBV28,NA,TRBJ2-5,CASSSLMAEGSIQTQYF
TRBV7-9,TRBD1,TRBJ2-7,CASSLDGFGTGSYEQYF
TRBV6-5,TRBD1,TRBJ1-2,CASSYQGQGGTYGYTF
TRBV19,NA,TRBJ2-5,CASSLGETQYF